The 16 T cell receptor beta chains listed next were all sequenced from one sample in a study of T-cell memory formation after mild COVID-19. TCRdb processed the 5' RACE reads anew with MiXCR; each CDR3 protein has one entry. The repertoire holds around 510,000 distinct CDR3 sequences, about a fifth seen once, with 7% to 9% in the top ten. Sequencing input: PBMCs or a T cell subset sorted from them (not recorded which). Receptors were obtained from an adult woman who had mild COVID-19 (a few samples of this study predate the infection). Cell type and time point are not known.

This clonotype was recorded at least ten times. The chain combines TRBV12-3 or TRBV12-4 with TRBJ1-2; D unclear. The V and J ends lost 5 bases and 2 bases respectively, with 12 bases between them. This CDR3 spans 14 amino acids. Written as DNA, the CDR3 is TGTGCCAGCAGTACCACGGACGGGAACTATGGCTACACCTTC. It translates to CASSTTDGNYGYTF.

The chain joins TRBV14 to TRBJ1-1; no clear D. CDR3 size: 16 residues. Between the trimmed V and J ends, which lost 6 bases and 5 bases, there was a span of 22 bases. Germline values: CDR1 SGHDN, CDR2 FVKESK. DNA of the CDR3: TGTGCCAGCAGGATGACCGGAGACATTACCGGAACTGAAGCTTTCTTT. It yields the protein CASRMTGDITGTEAFF.

This clonotype was counted only a few times. This sequence joins TRBV7-2 and TRBJ2-3; D uncertain. The CDR3 is 15 amino acids. Looked up from germline, CDR1 is SGHTA and CDR2 is FQGNSA. Trimming pared 3 bases from V and 2 bases from J, leaving 12 bases between. The CDR3 DNA follows: TGTGCCAGCAGCTTCCAACCCACCGACACAGATACGCAGTATTTT. As protein: CASSFQPTDTDTQYF.

In DNA form, the CDR3 reads TGTGCCAGCAGCGCCACAGGGAGCTCGCCAGATACGCAGTATTTT. Encoded protein: CASSATGSSPDTQYF. The chain combines TRBV9 with TRBJ2-3; possibly TRBD1 for D (6 bases). The CDR3 sequence is 15 residues long. Trimming took 3 bases from V and 4 from J, leaving 15 bases between them. Germline V gives CDR1 SGDLS, CDR2 YYNGEE.

This clonotype was seen more than once but under ten times. The chain combines TRBV12-3 or TRBV12-4 with TRBJ2-7; tentatively, D is TRBD1 (5 bases). The CDR3 is 15 residues long. With 3 bases removed from V and 1 base from J, the gap between germline ends came to 13 bases. The CDR3 loop reads CASSFGQGRSYEQYF. The CDR3 coding sequence is TGTGCCAGCAGTTTTGGGCAGGGAAGGTCCTACGAGCAGTACTTC.

The chain employs TRBV15 and TRBJ2-3; perhaps TRBD2 as D (6 bases). The V gene's germline CDR1 is LNHNV and CDR2 YYDKDF (reference sequence). Trimming stripped 0 bases from V and 2 bases from J, with 12 bases between. The CDR3 loop spans 16 amino acids. CDR3 in DNA: TGTGCCACCAGCAGAGATCAACTAGCATCCACAGATACGCAGTATTTT. Its protein is CATSRDQLASTDTQYF.

This clonotype has just one count. The J gene is TRBJ1-2, the V gene TRBV29-1; D is unresolved. V lost 0 bases to trimming and J lost 2 bases, with 7 bases between them. CDR3 length equals 13 residues. From germline, CDR1 is SQVTM and CDR2 ANQGSEA. The CDR3 nucleotides read TGCAGCGTTGAAGATACCAGGAACTATGGCTACACCTTC. Its protein product is CSVEDTRNYGYTF. The full variable domain, rest sourced from reference TRBV29-1 and TRBJ1-2, is SAVISQKPSRDICQRGTSLTIQCQVDSQVTMMFWYRQQPGQSLTLIATANQGSEATYESGFVIDKFPISRPNLTFSTLTVSNMSPEDSSIYLCSVEDTRNYGYTFGSGTRLTVV.

This clonotype was seen more than once but under ten times. The rearrangement joins TRBV2 to TRBJ2-4; D remains unclear. This CDR3 is built from 13 residues. Germline V lookup: CDR1 SNHLY, CDR2 FYNNEI. V dropped 7 bases and J dropped 6 bases, with 13 bases sitting between them. DNA of the CDR3: TGTGCCAGCACAGTTCTCGAAGGAAACATTCAGTACTTC. Protein sequence: CASTVLEGNIQYF.

This clonotype was detected a few times. The chain carries TRBV7-6 and TRBJ2-7; possibly TRBD1 for D (6 bases). Per the germline V gene, CDR1 is SGHVS and CDR2 is FNYEAQ. The length of the CDR3 is 17 residues. Trimming left V 7 bases short and J 0 bases short, with 22 bases between. As DNA, the CDR3 is TGTGCCAGCACCACGGGGCCGGGACACCGAAGCTCCTACGAGCAGTACTTC. It translates to CASTTGPGHRSSYEQYF.

This clonotype has ten or more counts. The rearrangement uses TRBV12-3 or TRBV12-4 and TRBJ2-5; 7 nucleotides match TRBD1. V gave up 5 bases and J gave up 4 bases; unmatched junction bases: 7. The CDR3 runs 14 residues. The CDR3 sequence: CASSLSDRVETQYF. CDR3 sequence (DNA): TGTGCCAGCAGTCTGAGCGACAGGGTAGAGACCCAGTACTTC.

V usage is TRBV27 and J usage is TRBJ2-5; D may be TRBD1 or TRBD2 (5 bases each). Per the germline V gene, CDR1 is MNHEY and CDR2 is SMNVEV (reference sequence). Trimming took off 6 bases at V and 5 bases at J, with 16 bases between the two ends. The CDR3 spans 14 residues. DNA for the CDR3: TGTGCCAGCAGGCCCTACGGGGCCGGGGAGACCCAGTACTTC. This sequence encodes CASRPYGAGETQYF.

This clonotype has a handful of counts. The chain uses TRBV18 and TRBJ2-7; 7 bases are a match to TRBD1. Germline loops: CDR1 KGHSH, CDR2 LQKENI. The V segment lost 6 bases and the J segment 2 bases; nucleotides outside the gene matches: 7. The CDR3 runs to 14 residues. The CDR3 reads CASSAGTATYEQYF. CDR3 nucleotides: TGTGCCAGCTCCGCCGGGACAGCCACCTACGAGCAGTACTTC.

This sequence joins TRBV11-3 and TRBJ2-3, with unresolved D. Germline V gene data show CDR1 as SGHNT and CDR2 as YENEEA. V was cut by 4 bases and J by 9 bases, with 14 bases left in between. There are 13 residues in the CDR3. The DNA for the CDR3 is TGTGCCAGCAGCTCCCCCTTCGGAGTAACGCAGTATTTT. Amino acids: CASSSPFGVTQYF.

This sequence joins TRBV28 and TRBJ2-1, with TRBD2 matching 10 bases. Germline V gene lookup returns CDR1 MDHEN and CDR2 SYDVKM. The CDR3 runs 17 residues. V dropped 8 bases and J dropped 1; count of bases not matched to a gene: 11. The CDR3 DNA reads as TGTGCCAGCCAAACCTATAGCGGGGGGAGGTCCTACAATGAGCAGTTCTTC. Encoded protein: CASQTYSGGRSYNEQFF.

CDR3 in DNA: TGCGCCAGCAGCCAAGATCTCCGCAACCTCCCGGGGGCGAAAGGAAACACCATATATTTT. Its translation: CASSQDLRNLPGAKGNTIYF. The V gene is TRBV4-3, the J gene TRBJ1-3, with D perhaps matching TRBD1 (6 bases). The CDR3 has 20 residues. The V gene's germline CDR1 is LGHNA and CDR2 YSLEER. Trimming shortened V by 0 bases and J by 4 bases, and 25 bases separated the two germline ends.

The genes are TRBV19 and TRBJ1-6; no clear D gene. CDR1 is LNHDA, CDR2 SQIVND, per germline (reference sequence). The length of the CDR3 is 13 residues. Between the trimmed V and J ends, which lost 0 bases and 8 bases, there was a span of 5 bases. In DNA, the CDR3 is TGTGCCAGTAGTATAGATCATTATTCACCCCTCCACTTT. Its translation: CASSIDHYSPLHF.